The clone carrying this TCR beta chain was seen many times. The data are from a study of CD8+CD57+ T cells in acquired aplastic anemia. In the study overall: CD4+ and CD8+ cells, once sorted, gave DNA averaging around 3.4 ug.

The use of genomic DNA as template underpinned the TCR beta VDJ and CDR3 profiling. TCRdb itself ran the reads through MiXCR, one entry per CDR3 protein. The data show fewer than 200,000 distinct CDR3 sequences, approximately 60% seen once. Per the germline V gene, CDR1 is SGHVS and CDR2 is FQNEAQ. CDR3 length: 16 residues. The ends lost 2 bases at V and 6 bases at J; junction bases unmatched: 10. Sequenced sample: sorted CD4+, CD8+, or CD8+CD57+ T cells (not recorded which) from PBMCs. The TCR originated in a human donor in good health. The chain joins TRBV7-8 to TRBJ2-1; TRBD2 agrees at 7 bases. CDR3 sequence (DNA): TGTGCCAGCAGCTTAACTGGGAGGGCGCGAATCAATGAGCAGTTCTTC. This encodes CASSLTGRARINEQFF.